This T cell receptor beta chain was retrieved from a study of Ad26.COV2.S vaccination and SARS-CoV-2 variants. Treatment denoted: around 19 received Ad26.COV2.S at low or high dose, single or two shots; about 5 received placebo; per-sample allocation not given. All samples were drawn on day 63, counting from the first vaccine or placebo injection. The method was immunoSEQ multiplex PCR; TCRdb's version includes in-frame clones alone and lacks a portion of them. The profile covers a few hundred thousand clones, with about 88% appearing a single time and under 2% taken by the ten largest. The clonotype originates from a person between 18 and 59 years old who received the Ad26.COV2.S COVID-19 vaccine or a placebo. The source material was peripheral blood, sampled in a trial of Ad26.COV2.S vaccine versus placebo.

The CDR3 sequence: CASSISGRAYEQYF. The CDR3 nucleotides read TGTGCCAGCAGCATCAGCGGGAGGGCCTACGAGCAGTACTTC. This chain links TRBV7-9 with TRBJ2-7, with TRBD2 matching over 10 bases. The germline gives CDR1 SEHNR, CDR2 FQNEAQ (reference sequence). The CDR3 has 14 amino acids. The J segment lost 2 bases and the V segment lost 5 bases, leaving 3 bases of the junction unmatched.